Listed below are T cell receptor beta chains from one sample, sequenced in a study of blood T cell repertoires in COVID-19. Measured with immunoSEQ multiplex PCR; TCRdb has only the in-frame clones, and not every one. The sample lists 250,000 to 350,000 clones; 65% to 85% were seen once. The sequenced sample consisted of peripheral blood. The receptors shown here come from a human donor with COVID-19, enrolled during active disease. The donor label of this sample is uncertain. CDR3s include the opening cysteine and the closing phenylalanine or tryptophan.

>TRBV29-1
CSVTQGYTEAFF
>TRBV27
CASSSGQGVNQPQHF
>TRBV24-1
CATSDFSGDEQFF
>TRBV5-1
CASSPGLAGGLGSYNEQFF
>TRBV28
CASSGFQGVAYEQYF
>TRBV18
CASSPGTSSYEQYF
>TRBV5-4
CASSFGLVQGGFF
>TRBV4-1
CASSQTSTRGYTF
>TRBV7-3
CASSAPPPGGRERDTQYF
>TRBV3-1/TRBV3-2
CASSQGIAGGVDTQYF
>TRBV4-3
CASSQDRVFSNYGYTF
>TRBV5-6
CASSLTGPTEAFF
>TRBV7-6
CASSSETGGQAFF
>TRBV28
CASSPGGSYEQYF
>TRBV4-3
CASSQNRVGREQYF
>TRBV9
CASSVEAAVYEQYF
>TRBV9
CASSVKGENTEAFF
>TRBV15
CATSRDPSYEQYF